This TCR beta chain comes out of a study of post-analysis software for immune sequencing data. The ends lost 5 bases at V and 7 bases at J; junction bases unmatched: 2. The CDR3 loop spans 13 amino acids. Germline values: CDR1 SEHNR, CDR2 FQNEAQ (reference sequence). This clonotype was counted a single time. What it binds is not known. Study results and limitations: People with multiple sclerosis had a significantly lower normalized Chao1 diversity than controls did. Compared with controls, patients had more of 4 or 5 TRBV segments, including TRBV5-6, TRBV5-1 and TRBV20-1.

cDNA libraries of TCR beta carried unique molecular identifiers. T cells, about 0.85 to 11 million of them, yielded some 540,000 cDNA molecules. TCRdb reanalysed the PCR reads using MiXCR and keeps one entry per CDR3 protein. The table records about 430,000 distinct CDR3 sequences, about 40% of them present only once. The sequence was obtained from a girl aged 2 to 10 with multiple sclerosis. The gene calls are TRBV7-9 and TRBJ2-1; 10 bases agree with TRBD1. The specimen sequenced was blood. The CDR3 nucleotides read TGTGCCAGCAGCGACAGGGGGCGAAATGAGCAGTTCTTC. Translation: CASSDRGRNEQFF.